The 32 T cell receptor beta chains listed next were all sequenced from one sample in a study of blood T cell repertoires in COVID-19 (dated by TCRdb to about 2020). The library was generated by the immunoSEQ multiplex PCR assay. Not all clones reach the TCRdb copy of this immuneACCESS table, which keeps in-frame sequences only. Checked studies attribute under half of the gap to unresolved V genes and leave the rest unexplained. This sample has 6,000 to 7,000 clones in its table, and about 79% of those were observed once. The ten largest clones represent approximately 12% of the sample. What was sequenced was peripheral blood. The receptors were gathered from a human donor with active COVID-19. The donor label of this sample is uncertain.

V usage is TRBV7-2 and J usage is TRBJ2-5, with D perhaps matching TRBD1 (5 bases). CDR1 SGHTA and CDR2 FQGNSA come from the germline V gene. The CDR3 is made up of 14 amino acids. V was cut by 2 bases and J by 4 bases, with 11 bases left in between. The CDR3 nucleotides read TGTGCCAGCAGCTTAAAAGTGGGGCTAGAGACCCAGTACTTC. It yields the protein CASSLKVGLETQYF.

The gene calls are TRBV11-2 and TRBJ2-7, with D tentatively TRBD1 (6 bases). The CDR3 spans 15 residues. Trimming took off 3 bases at V and 0 bases at J, with 12 bases between the two ends. Germline V CDR1 and CDR2: SGHAT, FQNNGV. The CDR3 bases are TGTGCCAGCAGCTTTCTACAGGGTAGCTCCTACGAGCAGTACTTC. It specifies CASSFLQGSSYEQYF.

The chain combines TRBV7-2 with TRBJ2-2; the D gene is possibly TRBD1 (5 bases). CDR3 length equals 15 residues. V was shortened by 2 bases and J by 3 bases, with 10 bases between the two germline ends. Germline V gives CDR1 SGHTA, CDR2 FQGNSA. DNA for the CDR3: TGTGCCAGCAGCTTATCCAGGGCTTACACCGGGGAGCTGTTTTTT. Translation gives CASSLSRAYTGELFF.

The rearrangement links TRBV19 to TRBJ2-7; TRBD1 aligns across 7 bases. The germline gives CDR1 LNHDA, CDR2 SQIVND (reference sequence). Trimming cost V 4 bases and J 3 bases; bases outside gene matches: 3. The CDR3 has 13 amino acids. DNA of the CDR3: TGTGCCAGTAGTACGCGACAGGGCTACGAGCAGTACTTC. It is translated as CASSTRQGYEQYF.

This chain uses TRBV4-1 with TRBJ1-6, with 8 bases lining up with TRBD1. J lost 4 bases, V lost 4 bases, and 6 bases had no gene match. CDR1 is MGHRA, CDR2 YSYEKL, per germline. The CDR3 spans 16 residues. The CDR3 here is CASSPPGQVYNSPLHF. CDR3 DNA sequence: TGCGCCAGCAGCCCTCCGGGACAGGTGTATAATTCACCCCTCCACTTT.

This clone was seen only once. V and J are TRBV28 and TRBJ1-2, with TRBD1 as a possible D gene (6 bases). Looked up from germline, CDR1 is MDHEN and CDR2 is SYDVKM. The CDR3 extends over 12 amino acids. Trimming stripped 8 bases from V and 7 bases from J, with 14 bases between. This chain's CDR3 is CASLQGRVGYTF. CDR3 nucleotides: TGTGCCAGCCTCCAGGGGCGGGTTGGCTACACCTTC.

The V call is TRBV6-5, the J call TRBJ2-3; D not resolved. The CDR3 is made up of 13 amino acids. Germline V gene lookup returns CDR1 MNHEY and CDR2 SVGAGI. Between the trimmed V and J ends, which lost 6 bases and 6 bases, there was a span of 13 bases. Here the CDR3 reads CASSKDPEDTQYF. CDR3 bases: TGTGCCAGCAGCAAAGATCCTGAGGATACGCAGTATTTT.

The chain links TRBV5-1 to TRBJ2-1; 11 bases fit TRBD1. Germline CDR1 reads SGHRS; CDR2 reads YFSETQ. The CDR3 consists of 16 residues. Losses at the gene ends were 4 bases for V and 3 bases for J; bases not matched to a gene: 6. This chain's CDR3 is CASSHTGQGGYNEQFF. The CDR3 bases are TGCGCCAGCAGCCATACGGGACAGGGGGGCTACAATGAGCAGTTCTTC.

This chain links TRBV20-1 with TRBJ1-1, with a tentative D call TRBD1 (6 bases). The V gene's germline CDR1 is DFQATT and CDR2 SNEGSKA (reference sequence). This CDR3 comprises 13 residues. V lost 3 bases, J lost 1 base, and 9 bases lay in between. CDR3 loop: CSASGQTNTEAFF. DNA for the CDR3: TGCAGTGCTAGTGGACAGACGAACACTGAAGCTTTCTTT.

The gene calls are TRBV19 and TRBJ2-2; D remains ambiguous. Per the germline V gene, CDR1 is LNHDA and CDR2 is SQIVND (reference sequence). The CDR3 is 16 residues long. V was cut by 2 bases and J by 0 bases, with 10 bases left in between. CDR3 nucleotides: TGTGCCAGTAGTATAATGGGCACCGCGAACACCGGGGAGCTGTTTTTT. This gives the protein CASSIMGTANTGELFF.

The gene calls are TRBV4-1 and TRBJ2-2; TRBD2 might be the D (5 bases). This CDR3 has 14 residues. Germline V gene lookup returns CDR1 MGHRA and CDR2 YSYEKL. Trimming shortened V by 3 bases and J by 6 bases, and 11 bases separated the two germline ends. The CDR3 loop reads CASSQIDGAGELFF. CDR3 nucleotides: TGCGCCAGCAGCCAGATAGACGGGGCCGGGGAGCTGTTTTTT.

This clone showed up just a few times. The genes are TRBV28 and TRBJ2-2; D unclear. The germline V gene encodes CDR1 MDHEN and CDR2 SYDVKM. V was trimmed by 11 bases and J by 6 bases, leaving 13 bases between them. There are 12 residues in the CDR3. CDR3 sequence (DNA): TGTGCCCACCTCGGTGAAGCCGGGGAGCTGTTTTTT. It yields the protein CAHLGEAGELFF.

V usage is TRBV2 and J usage is TRBJ2-3, with 10 bases matching TRBD1. The J segment lost 7 bases and the V segment lost 1 base, leaving 5 bases of the junction unmatched. Looked up from germline, CDR1 is SNHLY and CDR2 is FYNNEI. This CDR3 comprises 15 residues. CDR3 residues: CASSEGQGALNTQYF. Here the CDR3 DNA reads TGTGCCAGCAGTGAAGGACAGGGGGCACTAAATACGCAGTATTTT.

V is TRBV12-5 and J is TRBJ2-1; 12 bases fit TRBD2. This CDR3 spans 17 amino acids. The V segment lost 1 base and the J segment 2 bases; nucleotides outside the gene matches: 3. Germline values: CDR1 LGHNT, CDR2 FRNRAP. The CDR3 spells CASGLGTSGTPYNEQFF. In DNA form, the CDR3 reads TGTGCTAGTGGTTTGGGGACTAGCGGGACCCCCTACAATGAGCAGTTCTTC. The whole variable domain, filled in from reference TRBV12-5 and TRBJ2-1, reads DARVTQTPRHKVTEMGQEVTMRCQPILGHNTVFWYRQTMMQGLELLAYFRNRAPLDDSGMPKDRFSAEMPDATLATLKIQPSEPRDSAVYFCASGLGTSGTPYNEQFFGPGTRLTVL.

The chain carries TRBV11-2 and TRBJ2-3; tentatively, D is TRBD1 (6 bases). Trimming removed 3 bases at V and 2 bases at J, with 21 bases between. Germline V gene lookup returns CDR1 SGHAT and CDR2 FQNNGV. CDR3 length: 18 residues. CDR3 sequence (DNA): TGTGCCAGCAGCTTTTTATCTGCAGGGGCTCTCAACACAGATACGCAGTATTTT. Its translation: CASSFLSAGALNTDTQYF. Variable domain in full (rest from reference TRBV11-2 and TRBJ2-3): EAGVAQSPRYKIIEKRQSVAFWCNPISGHATLYWYQQILGQGPKLLIQFQNNGVVDDSQLPKDRFSAERLKGVDSTLKIQPAKLEDSAVYLCASSFLSAGALNTDTQYFGPGTRLTVL.

This chain links TRBV7-9 with TRBJ1-2; 9 bases are shared with TRBD1. After removal of 2 bases from V and 3 bases from J, the junction contained 7 bases not matched to a gene. CDR3 length: 16 residues. The germline V gene encodes CDR1 SEHNR and CDR2 FQNEAQ (reference sequence). This CDR3 reads CASSLLGTGTDYGYTF. In DNA form, the CDR3 reads TGTGCCAGCAGCTTACTGGGGACAGGGACCGACTATGGCTACACCTTC.

The V call is TRBV6-2 or TRBV6-3, the J call TRBJ2-7, with a tentative D call TRBD1 (6 bases). The germline V and J ends were trimmed by 0 bases and 5 bases, with 11 bases remaining between them. In germline, CDR1 is MNHEY, CDR2 SVGEGT. This CDR3 comprises 14 residues. The CDR3 coding sequence is TGTGCCAGCAGTTACTCGGGCGACAGGAACGAGCAGTACTTC. This translates into CASSYSGDRNEQYF.

The J gene is TRBJ2-7, the V gene TRBV10-1; possible D gene TRBD2, 6 bases. CDR3 size: 14 residues. The germline gives CDR1 WNHNN, CDR2 SYGVQD (reference sequence). V lost 0 bases, J lost 5 bases, and 11 bases lay in between. CDR3 nucleotide sequence: TGCGCCAGCAGTGAGTCATTAGCGGAGCACGAGCAGTACTTC. Its translation is CASSESLAEHEQYF.

V usage is TRBV7-2 and J usage is TRBJ2-1; D gene uncertain. The germline CDR1 and CDR2 sequences are SGHTA and FQGNSA. This CDR3 region has 14 residues. V was cut by 3 bases and J by 7 bases, with 13 bases left in between. CDR3: CASSFRPAGNEQFF. In nucleotides, the CDR3 is TGTGCCAGCAGCTTTCGACCCGCCGGGAATGAGCAGTTCTTC.

The chain has TRBV30 and TRBJ2-2; D unresolved. CDR1 GTSNPN and CDR2 SVGIG come from the germline V gene (reference sequence). Trimming took 2 bases from V and 7 from J, leaving 8 bases between them. The CDR3 has 12 amino acids. The CDR3 DNA reads as TGTGCCTGGAGTCGTGGCTTCGGGGAGCTGTTTTTT. As protein: CAWSRGFGELFF. The full variable domain, rest sourced from reference TRBV30 and TRBJ2-2, is SQTIHQWPATLVQPVGSPLSLECTVEGTSNPNLYWYRQAAGRGLQLLFYSVGIGQISSEVPQNLSASRPQDRQFILSSKKLLLSDSGFYLCAWSRGFGELFFGEGSRLTVL.

This clone was counted a few times. The rearrangement uses TRBV10-1 and TRBJ2-7, with 8 bases aligning to TRBD1. The junction had 10 bases not matched to a gene; V was cut back by 0 bases and J by 6 bases. Germline V gene lookup returns CDR1 WNHNN and CDR2 SYGVQD (reference sequence). The CDR3 loop spans 16 amino acids. CDR3 in amino acids: CASSESTGGFRGEQYF. In DNA form, the CDR3 reads TGCGCCAGCAGTGAGTCAACAGGGGGATTTAGGGGCGAGCAGTACTTC.

The chain combines TRBV6-2 or TRBV6-3 with TRBJ1-5; possible D gene TRBD1, 5 bases. Germline-derived CDR1 and CDR2 are MNHEY and SVGEGT. The CDR3 is 16 residues long. V lost 6 bases, J lost 0 bases, and 15 bases lay in between. CDR3 sequence reads: CASSQSTGYSNQPQHF. The CDR3 DNA sequence: TGTGCCAGCAGCCAATCTACAGGATATAGCAATCAGCCCCAGCATTTT.

The V call is TRBV6-5, the J call TRBJ1-1, with D maybe TRBD1 (6 bases). Trimming stripped 6 bases from V and 1 base from J, with 12 bases between. The germline V gene has CDR1 MNHEY and CDR2 SVGAGI. This CDR3 contains 14 residues. DNA of the CDR3: TGTGCCAGCAGCGGGAGGGGACAGAACACTGAAGCTTTCTTT. It specifies CASSGRGQNTEAFF.

The rearrangement uses TRBV4-3 and TRBJ2-1, with TRBD1 as a possible D gene (5 bases). CDR3 length equals 17 residues. In germline, CDR1 is LGHNA, CDR2 YSLEER. The V and J ends lost 0 bases and 0 bases respectively, with 12 bases between them. The CDR3 region has the DNA TGCGCCAGCAGCCAAGATATGGCAGGGAACTCCTACAATGAGCAGTTCTTC. Translated: CASSQDMAGNSYNEQFF.

J is TRBJ2-5 and V is TRBV5-5; 8 nucleotides align to TRBD2. CDR1 SGHKS and CDR2 YYEKEE come from the germline V gene (reference sequence). Unmatched junction bases numbered 13, after V lost 4 bases and J lost 5 bases. This CDR3 spans 16 amino acids. The CDR3 loop is CASSPGGTGPMETQYF. CDR3 coding DNA: TGTGCCAGCAGCCCGGGGGGGACTGGCCCTATGGAGACCCAGTACTTC. Full variable domain (rest looked up from reference TRBV5-5 and TRBJ2-5): DAGVTQSPTHLIKTRGQQVTLRCSPISGHKSVSWYQQVLGQGPQFIFQYYEKEERGRGNFPDRFSARQFPNYSSELNVNALLLGDSALYLCASSPGGTGPMETQYFGPGTRLLVL.

V usage is TRBV5-4 and J usage is TRBJ2-5, with TRBD1 matching 8 bases. V shed 4 bases, J shed 5 bases, and the junction held 7 bases outside the gene matches. Germline CDR1 SGHNT, CDR2 YYREEE (reference sequence). This CDR3 region has 14 residues. The CDR3 reads CASSIQGARETQYF. The CDR3 DNA is TGTGCCAGCAGCATTCAGGGGGCACGGGAGACCCAGTACTTC.

This chain joins TRBV18 and TRBJ1-1, with unresolved D. V lost 6 bases to trimming and J lost 5 bases, with 16 bases between them. Looked up from germline, CDR1 is KGHSH and CDR2 is LQKENI. The CDR3 consists of 14 residues. The CDR3 here is CASSWAEQNTEAFF. CDR3 nucleotide sequence: TGTGCCAGCTCCTGGGCCGAGCAGAATACTGAAGCTTTCTTT.

The chain employs TRBV2 and TRBJ2-2; the D gene is possibly TRBD2 (5 bases). Per germline, CDR1 SNHLY and CDR2 FYNNEI. The CDR3 has 14 residues. V was trimmed by 3 bases and J by 4 bases, leaving 9 bases between them. The CDR3 DNA reads as TGTGCCAGCAGTGAGAGGGCGGGCACCGGGGAGCTGTTTTTT. This translates into CASSERAGTGELFF.

V usage is TRBV18 and J usage is TRBJ1-1; the match to TRBD1 covers 7 bases. This CDR3 is built from 13 residues. V shed 6 bases, J shed 1 base, and the junction held 2 bases outside the gene matches. The germline CDR1 and CDR2 sequences are KGHSH and LQKENI. The CDR3 here is CASSSGGNTEAFF. DNA of the CDR3: TGTGCCAGCTCGTCAGGGGGGAACACTGAAGCTTTCTTT.

The chain's CDR3 is CASSLRLSSGNTIYF. In DNA, the CDR3 is TGTGCCAGTAGTCTCCGACTGAGCTCTGGAAACACCATATATTTT. The chain is built from TRBV19 and TRBJ1-3; D uncertain. CDR3 size: 15 residues. Germline lookup yields CDR1 LNHDA and CDR2 SQIVND (reference sequence). V lost 5 bases to trimming and J lost 0 bases, with 11 bases between them.

J is TRBJ1-4 and V is TRBV6-5, with 7 bases lining up with TRBD1. V was pared by 6 bases and J by 8 bases, with 12 bases of the junction left unmatched. The germline V gene has CDR1 MNHEY and CDR2 SVGAGI. This CDR3 contains 15 residues. The CDR3 nucleotides read TGTGCCAGCAGGATAAACAGGGGACGGCGGGAAAAACTGTTTTTT. This codes for CASRINRGRREKLFF.

The chain couples TRBV15 to TRBJ2-2; tentative D call: TRBD1 (5 bases). This CDR3 has 17 residues. Germline CDR1 reads LNHNV; CDR2 reads YYDKDF (reference sequence). Between the trimmed V and J ends, which lost 4 bases and 3 bases, there was a span of 18 bases. The CDR3 region is CATSTTTQGPDTGELFF. The CDR3 nucleotides are TGTGCCACCAGCACGACCACGCAGGGCCCGGACACCGGGGAGCTGTTTTTT. The variable domain in full, completed from reference TRBV15 and TRBJ2-2, reads DAMVIQNPRYQVTQFGKPVTLSCSQTLNHNVMYWYQQKSSQAPKLLFHYYDKDFNNEADTPDNFQSRRPNTSFCFLDIRSPGLGDTAMYLCATSTTTQGPDTGELFFGEGSRLTVL.